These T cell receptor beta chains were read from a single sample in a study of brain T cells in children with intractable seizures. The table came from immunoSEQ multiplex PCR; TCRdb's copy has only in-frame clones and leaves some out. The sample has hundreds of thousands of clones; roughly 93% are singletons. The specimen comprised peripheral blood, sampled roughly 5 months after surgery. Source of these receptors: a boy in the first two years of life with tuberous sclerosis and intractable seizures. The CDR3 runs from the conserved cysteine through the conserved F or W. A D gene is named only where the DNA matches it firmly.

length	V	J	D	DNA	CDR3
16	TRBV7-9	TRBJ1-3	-	TGTGCCAGCAGCTTTGGTCAGGTCCTCTCTGGAAACACCATATATTTT	CASSFGQVLSGNTIYF
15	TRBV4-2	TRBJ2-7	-	TGTGCCAGCAGCCAAGGGGCAGGGGGGACCTACGAGCAGTACTTC	CASSQGAGGTYEQYF
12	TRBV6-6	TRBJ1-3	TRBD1	TGTGCCGCAAAGACAGGGGTCAACACCATATATTTT	CAAKTGVNTIYF
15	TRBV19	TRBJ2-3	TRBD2	TGTGCCAGTAAAAAGCGGGGCCTAATCACAGATACGCAGTATTTT	CASKKRGLITDTQYF
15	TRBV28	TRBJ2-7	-	TGTGCCAGCAGTTTCGACAGGTTTTCCTCCTACGAGCAGTACTTC	CASSFDRFSSYEQYF
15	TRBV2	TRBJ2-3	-	TGTGCCAGCAGCGAATCGGTTGTAGGGGGAAATACGCAGTATTTT	CASSESVVGGNTQYF
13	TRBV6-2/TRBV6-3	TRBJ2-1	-	TGTGCCAGCAGCCCGTTCGTTTCGGGGGAGCAGTTCTTC	CASSPFVSGEQFF
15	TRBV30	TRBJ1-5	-	TGTGCCTGGAGTGGAACAGGGAATCCCAATCAGCCCCAGCATTTT	CAWSGTGNPNQPQHF
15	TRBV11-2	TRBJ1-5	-	TGTGCCAGCAGCTTTGAGCCCTATAGCAATCAGCCCCAGCATTTT	CASSFEPYSNQPQHF
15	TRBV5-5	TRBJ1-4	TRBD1	TGTGCCAGCAGCTGGACTACAGGGGACGGTGAAAAACTGTTTTTT	CASSWTTGDGEKLFF
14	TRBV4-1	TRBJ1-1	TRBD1	TGCGCCAGCAGCCAAGTACAGGGGAGCACTGAAGCTTTCTTT	CASSQVQGSTEAFF
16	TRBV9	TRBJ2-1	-	TGTGCCAGCAGCGTAGGGTCATCCGAACGTTACAATGAGCAGTTCTTC	CASSVGSSERYNEQFF